This T cell receptor beta chain is drawn from a study of blood T cells in healthy people across ages. Combining a sample-barcoded 5' primer with a J-beta primer mix, a second PCR ran for roughly 7 to 12 cycles. Using its own MiXCR run on the 5' RACE reads, TCRdb lists one record per CDR3 protein. The table records 750,000 to 950,000 distinct CDR3 sequences, 50% to 65% of them present only once. The study's findings and limits: Estimates based on one million T cells were treated as lower bounds.

A note on this clonotype: Its antigen is not known.

The CDR3 covers 16 residues. Per the germline V gene, CDR1 is SGHTA and CDR2 is FQGTGA. The V and J ends lost 5 bases and 5 bases respectively, with 18 bases between them. Each of the donors had 9 to 10 milliliters of peripheral blood drawn into EDTA-treated Vacutainer tubes. The authors extracted at least 6 micrograms of total RNA per sample. The genes are TRBV7-3 and TRBJ2-2; TRBD1 might be the D (6 bases). The source material was blood. The receptor comes from a man older than 75 in good health. The CDR3 nucleotides are TGTGCCAGCAGCCCCGGCGTGGGGGCAAGTACCGGGGAGCTGTTTTTT. As protein: CASSPGVGASTGELFF.